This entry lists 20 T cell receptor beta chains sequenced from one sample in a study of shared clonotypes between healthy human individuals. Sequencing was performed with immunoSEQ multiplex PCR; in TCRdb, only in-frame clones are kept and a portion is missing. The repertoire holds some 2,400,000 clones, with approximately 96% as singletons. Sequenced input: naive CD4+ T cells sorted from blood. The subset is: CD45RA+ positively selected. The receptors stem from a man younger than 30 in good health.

The CDR3 DNA is TGTGCCAGCAGCTTAGACGGACAGTATAATTCACCCCTCCACTTT. The encoded protein is CASSLDGQYNSPLHF. The rearrangement joins TRBV7-9 to TRBJ1-6, with D possibly TRBD1 on 6 matching bases. This CDR3 contains 15 residues. With 1 base removed from V and 4 bases from J, the gap between germline ends came to 8 bases. Germline V lookup: CDR1 SEHNR, CDR2 FQNEAQ (reference sequence).

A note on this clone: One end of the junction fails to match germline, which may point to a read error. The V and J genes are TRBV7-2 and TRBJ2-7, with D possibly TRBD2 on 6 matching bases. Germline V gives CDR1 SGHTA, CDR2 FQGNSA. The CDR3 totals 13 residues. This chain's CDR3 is CASSQRRGPSPHF. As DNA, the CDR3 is TGTGCCAGCAGTCAAAGGCGGGGCCCAAGTCCCCACTTC.

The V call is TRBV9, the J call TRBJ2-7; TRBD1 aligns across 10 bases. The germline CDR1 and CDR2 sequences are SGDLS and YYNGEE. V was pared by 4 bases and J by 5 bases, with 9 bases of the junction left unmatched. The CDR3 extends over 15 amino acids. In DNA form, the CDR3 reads TGTGCCAGCAGCTCCCGAGGGACAGGGGCCGACGAGCAGTACTTC. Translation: CASSSRGTGADEQYF.

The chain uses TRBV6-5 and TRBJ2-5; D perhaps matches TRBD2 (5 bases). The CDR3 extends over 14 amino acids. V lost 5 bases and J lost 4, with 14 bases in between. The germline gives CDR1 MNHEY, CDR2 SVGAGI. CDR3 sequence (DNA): TGTGCCAGCAGTCCTCGGACTTTGCGAGAGACCCAGTACTTC. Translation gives CASSPRTLRETQYF.

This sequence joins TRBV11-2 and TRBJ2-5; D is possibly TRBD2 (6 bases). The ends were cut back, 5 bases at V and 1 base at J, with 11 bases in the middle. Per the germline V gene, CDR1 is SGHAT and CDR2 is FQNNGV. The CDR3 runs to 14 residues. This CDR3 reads CASSLAGTQETQYF. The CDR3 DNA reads TGTGCCAGCAGCCTTGCGGGAACCCAAGAGACCCAGTACTTC.

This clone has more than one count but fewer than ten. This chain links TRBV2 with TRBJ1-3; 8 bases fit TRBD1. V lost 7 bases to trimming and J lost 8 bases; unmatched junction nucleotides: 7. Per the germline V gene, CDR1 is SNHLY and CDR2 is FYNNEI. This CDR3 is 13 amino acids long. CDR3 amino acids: CASTLDRVDTIYF. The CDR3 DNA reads TGTGCCAGCACCCTGGACAGGGTAGACACCATATATTTT.

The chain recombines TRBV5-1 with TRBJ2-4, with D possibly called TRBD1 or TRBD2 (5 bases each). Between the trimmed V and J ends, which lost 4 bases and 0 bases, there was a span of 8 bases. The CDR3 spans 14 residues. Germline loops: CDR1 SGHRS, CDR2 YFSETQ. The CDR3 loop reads CASSGDLAKNIQYF. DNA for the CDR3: TGCGCCAGCAGCGGGGACCTAGCCAAAAACATTCAGTACTTC.

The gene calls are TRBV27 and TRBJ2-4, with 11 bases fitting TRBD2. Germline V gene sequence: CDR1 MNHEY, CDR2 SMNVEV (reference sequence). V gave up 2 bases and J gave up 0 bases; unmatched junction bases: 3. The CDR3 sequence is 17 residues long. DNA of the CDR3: TGTGCCAGCAGTTTAAGACTAGCGGGGTTAGCCAAAAACATTCAGTACTTC. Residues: CASSLRLAGLAKNIQYF.

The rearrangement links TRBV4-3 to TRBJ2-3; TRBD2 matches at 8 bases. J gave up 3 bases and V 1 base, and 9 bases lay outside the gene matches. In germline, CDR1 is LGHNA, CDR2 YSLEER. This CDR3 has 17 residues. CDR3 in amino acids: CASSQARTSPSTDTQYF. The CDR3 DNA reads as TGCGCCAGCAGCCAAGCAAGGACTAGCCCGTCAACAGATACGCAGTATTTT.

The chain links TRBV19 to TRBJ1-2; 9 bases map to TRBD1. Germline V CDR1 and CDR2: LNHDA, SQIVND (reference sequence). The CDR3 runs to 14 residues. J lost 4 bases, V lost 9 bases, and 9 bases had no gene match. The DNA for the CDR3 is TGTGCCAGCAGGGGGACAGGGTCGGGCTATGGCTACACCTTC. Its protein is CASRGTGSGYGYTF.

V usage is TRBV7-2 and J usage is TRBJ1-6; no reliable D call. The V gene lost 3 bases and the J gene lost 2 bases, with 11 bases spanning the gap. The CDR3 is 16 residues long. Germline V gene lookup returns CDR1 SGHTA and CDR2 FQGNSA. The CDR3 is CASSFGSTAYNSPLHF. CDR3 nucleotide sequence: TGTGCCAGCAGCTTCGGCAGTACAGCCTATAATTCACCCCTCCACTTT.

The DNA of the CDR3 is TGTGCCAGCAGCTTCTCAGGGGGCTATGGCTACACCTTC. Protein product: CASSFSGGYGYTF. J is TRBJ1-2 and V is TRBV5-4, with 7 bases lining up with TRBD1. With 2 bases clipped from V and 4 bases from J, the junction kept 2 bases outside the gene matches. The V gene's germline CDR1 is SGHNT and CDR2 YYREEE (reference sequence). The CDR3 sequence is 13 residues long.

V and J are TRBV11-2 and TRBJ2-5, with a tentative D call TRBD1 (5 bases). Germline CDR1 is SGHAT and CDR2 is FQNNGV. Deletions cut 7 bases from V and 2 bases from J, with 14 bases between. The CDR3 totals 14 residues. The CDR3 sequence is CASNFLPGQETQYF. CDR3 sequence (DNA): TGTGCCAGCAATTTCCTTCCAGGGCAAGAGACCCAGTACTTC. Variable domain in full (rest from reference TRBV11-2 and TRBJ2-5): EAGVAQSPRYKIIEKRQSVAFWCNPISGHATLYWYQQILGQGPKLLIQFQNNGVVDDSQLPKDRFSAERLKGVDSTLKIQPAKLEDSAVYLCASNFLPGQETQYFGPGTRLLVL.

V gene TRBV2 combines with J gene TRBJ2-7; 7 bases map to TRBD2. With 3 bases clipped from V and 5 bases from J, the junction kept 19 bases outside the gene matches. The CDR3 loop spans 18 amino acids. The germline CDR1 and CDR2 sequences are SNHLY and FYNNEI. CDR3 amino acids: CASSDPAGGNSRGNEQYF. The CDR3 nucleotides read TGTGCCAGCAGTGACCCTGCCGGGGGGAATTCCCGGGGGAACGAGCAGTACTTC. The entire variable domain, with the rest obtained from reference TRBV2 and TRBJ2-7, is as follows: EPEVTQTPSHQVTQMGQEVILRCVPISNHLYFYWYRQILGQKVEFLVSFYNNEISEKSEIFDDQFSVERPDGSNFTLKIRSTKLEDSAMYFCASSDPAGGNSRGNEQYFGPGTRLTVT.

CDR3 in amino acids: CASSEGVHSYEQYF. Written as DNA, the CDR3 is TGTGCCAGCAGTGAAGGGGTGCACTCCTACGAGCAGTACTTC. This chain joins TRBV2 and TRBJ2-7; D is unclear. Germline V CDR1 and CDR2: SNHLY, FYNNEI. The ends were cut back, 1 base at V and 0 bases at J, with 7 bases in the middle. This CDR3 region has 14 residues.

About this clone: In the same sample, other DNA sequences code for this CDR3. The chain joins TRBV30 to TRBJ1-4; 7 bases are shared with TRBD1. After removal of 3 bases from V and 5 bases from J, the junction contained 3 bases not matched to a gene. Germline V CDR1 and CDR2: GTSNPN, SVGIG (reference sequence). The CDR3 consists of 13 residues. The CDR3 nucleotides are TGTGCCTGGAGCGGACAGGTCAATGAAAAACTGTTTTTT. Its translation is CAWSGQVNEKLFF.

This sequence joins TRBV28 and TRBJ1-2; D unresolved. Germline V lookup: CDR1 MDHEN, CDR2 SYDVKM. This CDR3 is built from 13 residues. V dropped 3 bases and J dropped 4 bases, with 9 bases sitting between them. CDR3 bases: TGTGCCAGCAGTTTCCCCGGCGTCTATGGCTACACCTTC. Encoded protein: CASSFPGVYGYTF.

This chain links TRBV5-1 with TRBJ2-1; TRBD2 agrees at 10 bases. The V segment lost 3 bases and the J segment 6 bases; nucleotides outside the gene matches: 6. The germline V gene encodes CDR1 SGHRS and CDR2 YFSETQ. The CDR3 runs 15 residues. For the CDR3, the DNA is TGCGCCAGCAGCTCCCTAGCGGGAGTGCGCAATGAGCAGTTCTTC. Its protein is CASSSLAGVRNEQFF.

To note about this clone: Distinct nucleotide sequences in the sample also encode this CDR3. CDR3 bases: TGTGCCTGGTCGGGTTTTGAGACCCAGTACTTC. Translating it yields CAWSGFETQYF. V usage is TRBV30 and J usage is TRBJ2-5; no definite D call. The CDR3 is 11 amino acids. Germline CDR1 and CDR2: GTSNPN and SVGIG (reference sequence). V lost 5 bases to trimming and J lost 5 bases, with 9 bases between them. Drawing the rest from reference TRBV30 and TRBJ2-5, the complete variable domain is SQTIHQWPATLVQPVGSPLSLECTVEGTSNPNLYWYRQAAGRGLQLLFYSVGIGQISSEVPQNLSASRPQDRQFILSSKKLLLSDSGFYLCAWSGFETQYFGPGTRLLVL.

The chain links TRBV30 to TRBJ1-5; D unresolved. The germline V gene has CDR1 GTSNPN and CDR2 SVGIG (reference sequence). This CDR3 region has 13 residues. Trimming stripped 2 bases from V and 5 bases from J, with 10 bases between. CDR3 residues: CAWSRSPYQPQHF. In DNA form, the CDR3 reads TGTGCCTGGAGTAGGTCCCCCTATCAGCCCCAGCATTTT. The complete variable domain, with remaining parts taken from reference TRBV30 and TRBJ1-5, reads SQTIHQWPATLVQPVGSPLSLECTVEGTSNPNLYWYRQAAGRGLQLLFYSVGIGQISSEVPQNLSASRPQDRQFILSSKKLLLSDSGFYLCAWSRSPYQPQHFGDGTRLSIL.